The present entry profiles one T cell receptor (beta chain) with its context. This sample was included in a study of blood T cell repertoires in COVID-19. Study summary: Sources were T cells, B-cell-depleted T cells, or PBMCs; the material itself was cDNA or gDNA.

Method: immunoSEQ multiplex PCR; TCRdb's copy keeps in-frame clones and lacks some. The sample records 250,000 to 300,000 clones, roughly 90% being singletons. The receptor's source is a woman between 40 and 55 years old who had recovered from COVID-19. Sequenced input: PBMCs or T cells enriched from blood (not recorded which).

The CDR3 spells CATSRAGQGYTIYF. In nucleotides, the CDR3 is TGTGCCACCAGCAGAGCAGGACAGGGTTACACCATATATTTT. The genes are TRBV15 and TRBJ1-3; 8 bases fit TRBD1. The trim removed 1 base at V and 8 bases at J, leaving 4 bases unmatched. This CDR3 is built from 14 residues. Germline CDR1 is LNHNV and CDR2 is YYDKDF (reference sequence).